This T cell receptor (beta chain) was sequenced in a study of blood T cell repertoires in COVID-19. Background on the study: Acute-phase and convalescent COVID-19 samples originated in the United States, Italy and Spain. PBMCs, B-cell-depleted T cells, or T cells provided the cDNA or gDNA that made up the material.

Methods used by the authors: Quantification of nucleated cells was approximated via reference gene primer amplification. The assay was immunoSEQ multiplex PCR, and TCRdb's table has in-frame clones only and misses some. V and J calls and clone size come straight from that table; D and trimming were deduced from the DNA. Here the sample spans about 200,000 clones, around 83% being singletons. Germline-derived CDR1 and CDR2 are MGHRA and YSYEKL. Germline trimming cut 0 bases from V and 4 bases from J; bases unmatched to any gene: 2. This CDR3 spans 15 amino acids. This sequence joins TRBV4-1 and TRBJ2-7; 11 bases are a match to TRBD2. The sequencing input was peripheral blood. The receptor was derived from a woman aged 50 to 60 with acute or convalescent COVID-19. This chain's CDR3 is CASSQDSGRGYEQYF. The CDR3 bases are TGCGCCAGCAGCCAAGATAGCGGGAGGGGGTACGAGCAGTACTTC.